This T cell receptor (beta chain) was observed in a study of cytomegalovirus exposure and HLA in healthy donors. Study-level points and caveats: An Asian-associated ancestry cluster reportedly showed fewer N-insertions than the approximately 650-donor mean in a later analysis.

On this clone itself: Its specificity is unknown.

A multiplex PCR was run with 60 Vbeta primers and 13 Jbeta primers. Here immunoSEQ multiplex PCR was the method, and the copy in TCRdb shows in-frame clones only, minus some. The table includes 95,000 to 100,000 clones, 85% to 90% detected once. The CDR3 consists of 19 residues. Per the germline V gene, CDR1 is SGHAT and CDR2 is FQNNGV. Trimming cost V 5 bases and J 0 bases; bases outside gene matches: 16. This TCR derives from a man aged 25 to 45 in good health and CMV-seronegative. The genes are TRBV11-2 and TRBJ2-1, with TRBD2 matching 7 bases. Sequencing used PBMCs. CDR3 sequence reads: CASSRAIVAAGSSYNEQFF. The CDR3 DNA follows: TGTGCCAGCAGCCGCGCAATTGTGGCAGCGGGGAGCTCCTACAATGAGCAGTTCTTC. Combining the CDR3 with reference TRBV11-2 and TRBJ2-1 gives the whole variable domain EAGVAQSPRYKIIEKRQSVAFWCNPISGHATLYWYQQILGQGPKLLIQFQNNGVVDDSQLPKDRFSAERLKGVDSTLKIQPAKLEDSAVYLCASSRAIVAAGSSYNEQFFGPGTRLTVL.